There are a few counts of the clone carrying this T cell receptor beta chain. The antigen remains unidentified. TCRdb fed the 5' RACE reads into MiXCR, producing one record per CDR3 protein. Of 350,000 to 450,000 distinct CDR3 sequences in the sample, approximately 22% were seen once. The sample belongs to a study of CD8 T cells in ankylosing spondylitis. Study-wide results and caveats: Ankylosing spondylitis blood seemed to carry a telltale TCR beta motif made of fewer than 10 highly homologous variants.

The germline V gene has CDR1 SGHAT and CDR2 FQNNGV. V was trimmed by 2 bases and J by 1 base, leaving 19 bases between them. The CDR3 contains 18 residues. The sequenced sample was blood, either unsorted or a sorted T cell fraction (not recorded which). The rearrangement uses TRBV11-2 and TRBJ2-3; a weak D match, TRBD1 (5 bases). The sequence derives from a male donor with ankylosing spondylitis or in good health (not recorded which). The CDR3 DNA is TGTGCCAGCAGCTTATACAAGTCCAGAACCAGGGGCACAGATACGCAGTATTTT. As protein: CASSLYKSRTRGTDTQYF.